This record concerns one T cell receptor beta chain sequence. The antigen remains undetermined. This sample is part of a study of lymphopenia after photon versus proton radiotherapy. General observations from the study: Only patients who died were analyzed for survival; proton advantage is unproven. Post-nadir diversity loss with photons came from oligoclonal expansion, particularly CD8+ Temra cells. Proton therapy kept repertoires fairly stable, unlike photons, which gained effector/memory cells. A bigger post-nadir fall in TCR diversity correlated inversely with survival time in deceased patients.

The CDR3 has 13 residues. The V and J ends lost 4 bases and 4 bases respectively, with 11 bases between them. CDR1 is SGDLS, CDR2 YYNGEE, per germline. The protocol was immunoSEQ multiplex PCR, while the TCRdb copy is restricted to in-frame clones and leaves out a portion. This table has some 30,000 clones, around 90% appearing once. The chain carries TRBV9 and TRBJ2-5; D may be TRBD1 (6 bases). The receptor was isolated from a woman aged 55-69 years with cholangiocarcinoma. Some clones in this sample may be carry-over from other donors' samples. The specimen was peripheral blood, collected from a patient treated with proton-based radiotherapy. CDR3 sequence: CASSHAGAETQYF. Written as DNA, the CDR3 is TGTGCCAGCAGCCACGCAGGGGCAGAGACCCAGTACTTC.